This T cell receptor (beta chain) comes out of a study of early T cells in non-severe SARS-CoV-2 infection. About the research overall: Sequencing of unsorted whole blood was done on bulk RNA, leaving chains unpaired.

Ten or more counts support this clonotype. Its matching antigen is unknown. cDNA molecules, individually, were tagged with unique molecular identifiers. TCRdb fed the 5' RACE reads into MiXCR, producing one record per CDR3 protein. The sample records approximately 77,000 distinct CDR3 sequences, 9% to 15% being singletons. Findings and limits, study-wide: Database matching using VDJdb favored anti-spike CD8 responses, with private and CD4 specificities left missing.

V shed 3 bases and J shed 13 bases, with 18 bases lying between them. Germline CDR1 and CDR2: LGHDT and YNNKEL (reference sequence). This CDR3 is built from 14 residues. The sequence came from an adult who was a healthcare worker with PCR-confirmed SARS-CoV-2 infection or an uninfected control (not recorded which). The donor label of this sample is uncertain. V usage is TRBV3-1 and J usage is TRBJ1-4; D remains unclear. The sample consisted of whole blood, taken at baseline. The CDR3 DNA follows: TGTGCCAGCAGCCACCGCCGGACGGAGGCGGCACTGTTTTTT. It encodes CASSHRRTEAALFF.